These 26 T cell receptor beta chains originate from one sample sequenced in a study of blood T cells in healthy people across ages. The second PCR ran about 6 to 11 cycles with a sample-barcoded 5' primer and J-beta primers. Via MiXCR, TCRdb re-called the 5' RACE reads, giving one row per CDR3 protein. The table shows about a million distinct CDR3 sequences, with roughly two fifths occurring only once. Sequenced: blood. Every receptor here comes from a man between 18 and 29 years old in good health.

The table lists this clonotype with many counts. The rearrangement uses TRBV4-3 and TRBJ2-3, with D possibly being TRBD1 (5 bases). CDR1 and CDR2 (germline): LGHNA, YSLEER. The CDR3 spans 16 residues. Trimming removed 0 bases at V and 0 bases at J, with 10 bases between. The CDR3 region has the DNA TGCGCCAGCAGCCAAGATGTCGCAGGGAGCACAGATACGCAGTATTTT. Protein product: CASSQDVAGSTDTQYF.

This chain uses TRBV12-3 or TRBV12-4 with TRBJ2-3; D uncertain. The CDR3 is 15 amino acids. V lost 3 bases and J lost 2, with 12 bases in between. CDR3 sequence (DNA): TGTGCCAGCAGTTTTTTACAGTCGACCACAGATACGCAGTATTTT. It translates to CASSFLQSTTDTQYF.

Concerning this clonotype: Relative to the germline gene, one junction end is altered; a read error may explain this. The chain is built from TRBV19 and TRBJ2-5; 8 bases line up with TRBD2. Germline-derived CDR1 and CDR2 are LNHDA and SQIVND (reference sequence). The CDR3 loop spans 13 amino acids. CDR3 sequence reads: CASSSGEEETQYF. The CDR3 DNA reads TGTGCAAGTAGTAGCGGGGAGGAAGAGACCCAGTACTTC.

The chain has TRBV6-5 and TRBJ2-1; 7 bases are shared with TRBD1. The V gene's germline CDR1 is MNHEY and CDR2 SVGAGI. V shed 5 bases, J shed 8 bases, and the junction held 6 bases outside the gene matches. The CDR3 consists of 13 residues. The CDR3 DNA reads TGTGCCAGCAGTACCGGGACAGAACATGAGCAGTTCTTC. Protein product: CASSTGTEHEQFF.

This clonotype was recorded only once. The chain combines TRBV20-1 with TRBJ2-5; 10 bases align to TRBD2. Germline V gene lookup returns CDR1 DFQATT and CDR2 SNEGSKA (reference sequence). V dropped 0 bases and J dropped 11; count of bases not matched to a gene: 15. CDR3 length: 16 amino acids. CDR3 bases: TGCAGTGCTAGAGATTTTACTAGCGGGGCCTACAATGAGCAGTACTTC. Protein: CSARDFTSGAYNEQYF.

This chain connects TRBV10-3 to TRBJ1-3; tentative D call: TRBD1 (5 bases). There are 14 residues in the CDR3. The V and J ends lost 6 bases and 0 bases respectively, with 9 bases between them. CDR1 is ENHRY and CDR2 is SYGVKD in the germline V gene. The DNA for the CDR3 is TGTGCCATCAGGGGGGACCGCTCTGGAAACACCATATATTTT. It specifies CAIRGDRSGNTIYF.

This clonotype was seen only a few times. The rearrangement links TRBV2 to TRBJ1-1; the D is unclear. Germline lookup yields CDR1 SNHLY and CDR2 FYNNEI. The length of the CDR3 is 12 residues. The V end was cut by 7 bases, the J end by 3 bases, with 9 bases between. In DNA, the CDR3 is TGTGCCAGCATCAACGCGGACACTGAAGCTTTCTTT. Translation: CASINADTEAFF.

The table lists this clonotype with a few counts. The gene calls are TRBV6-5 and TRBJ1-6; unclear D gene. The CDR3 consists of 14 residues. Germline V gene data show CDR1 as MNHEY and CDR2 as SVGAGI. Trimming took off 2 bases at V and 10 bases at J, with 12 bases between the two ends. CDR3 sequence reads: CASSYVSRGSPLHF. The CDR3 DNA sequence: TGTGCCAGCAGTTACGTTTCCCGTGGGTCACCCCTCCACTTT.

V and J are TRBV11-2 and TRBJ2-1; TRBD1 matches 9 bases. The end of the DNA is better explained by TRBJ2-7, so the J call may be wrong. Germline CDR1 is SGHAT and CDR2 is FQNNGV. This CDR3 has 15 residues. Here the CDR3 reads CASSGGQGVWNEQYF. CDR3 in DNA: TGTGCCAGCAGCGGGGGACAGGGTGTATGGAATGAGCAGTACTTC.

This clonotype was detected only a few times. CDR3 residues: CAISEYGQPNSPLHF. The CDR3 DNA reads TGTGCCATCAGTGAGTACGGACAGCCTAATTCACCCCTCCACTTT. This sequence joins TRBV10-3 and TRBJ1-6, with D tentatively TRBD1 (6 bases). Germline-derived CDR1 and CDR2 are ENHRY and SYGVKD. Trimming cost V 1 base and J 6 bases, with 10 bases left between them. The CDR3 is made up of 15 amino acids.

This chain uses TRBV28 with TRBJ2-4; the match to TRBD1 covers 7 bases. Germline V lookup: CDR1 MDHEN, CDR2 SYDVKM. V dropped 5 bases and J dropped 3; count of bases not matched to a gene: 10. CDR3 length equals 16 residues. The CDR3 loop is CASSDGQESVKNIQYF. The DNA for the CDR3 is TGTGCCAGCAGTGACGGACAGGAGTCGGTCAAAAACATTCAGTACTTC.

This clonotype has only a few counts. The chain links TRBV12-3 or TRBV12-4 to TRBJ2-3, with 8 bases that match TRBD2. Trimming at V came to 3 bases and at J to 2 bases, leaving 4 bases not matched to a gene. The CDR3 has 15 residues. The CDR3 DNA follows: TGTGCCAGCAGTTTCCCCGGGGGGGACACAGATACGCAGTATTTT. Its translation is CASSFPGGDTDTQYF.

The rearrangement uses TRBV5-1 and TRBJ1-1; possible D gene TRBD1, 5 bases. This CDR3 has 16 residues. V gave up 4 bases and J gave up 0 bases, with 16 bases separating them. Looked up from germline, CDR1 is SGHRS and CDR2 is YFSETQ. This CDR3 reads CASSEGSPAMNTEAFF. Here the CDR3 DNA reads TGCGCCAGCAGCGAGGGGTCTCCGGCGATGAACACTGAAGCTTTCTTT. Complete variable domain (other parts from reference TRBV5-1 and TRBJ1-1): KAGVTQTPRYLIKTRGQQVTLSCSPISGHRSVSWYQQTPGQGLQFLFEYFSETQRNKGNFPGRFSGRQFSNSRSEMNVSTLELGDSALYLCASSEGSPAMNTEAFFGQGTRLTVV.

This clonotype was detected a few times. The chain recombines TRBV7-9 with TRBJ2-1; 7 nucleotides align to TRBD1. The CDR3 sequence is 15 residues long. V was pared by 5 bases and J by 1 base, with 5 bases of the junction left unmatched. In germline, CDR1 is SEHNR, CDR2 FQNEAQ (reference sequence). Written as DNA, the CDR3 is TGTGCCAGCAGCCCTCAGGGGGATTCCTACAATGAGCAGTTCTTC. Its protein is CASSPQGDSYNEQFF.

The rearrangement uses TRBV2 and TRBJ1-1, with D possibly matching TRBD1 (5 bases). The CDR3 runs to 15 residues. Trimming shortened V by 8 bases and J by 1 base, and 17 bases separated the two germline ends. The germline gives CDR1 SNHLY, CDR2 FYNNEI. The CDR3 nucleotides read TGTGCCAGCCTGGGAGTGGGGCAGGCGAACACTGAAGCTTTCTTT. Protein sequence: CASLGVGQANTEAFF.

The chain combines TRBV3-1 with TRBJ2-7, with D perhaps being TRBD1 or TRBD2 (5 bases each). The V gene's germline CDR1 is LGHDT and CDR2 YNNKEL (reference sequence). The CDR3 is made up of 15 amino acids. The germline V and J ends were trimmed by 3 bases and 3 bases, with 15 bases remaining between them. The CDR3 region is CASSHALRGSYEQYF. The DNA for the CDR3 is TGTGCCAGCAGCCACGCCCTGAGGGGCAGCTACGAGCAGTACTTC.

This chain joins TRBV2 and TRBJ1-1; D remains ambiguous. The V end lost 6 bases, the J end lost 0 bases, and 17 bases lay between the germline ends. Per germline, CDR1 SNHLY and CDR2 FYNNEI. CDR3 length: 16 residues. The CDR3 protein is CASRDGRFLLNTEAFF. The CDR3 DNA sequence: TGTGCCAGCAGGGACGGACGGTTCCTCTTGAACACTGAAGCTTTCTTT.

The chain recombines TRBV12-3 or TRBV12-4 with TRBJ2-3; the D is unclear. Trimming pared 6 bases from V and 3 bases from J, leaving 10 bases between. The CDR3 is made up of 13 amino acids. The CDR3: CASRPSKTDTQYF. CDR3 DNA sequence: TGTGCCAGCAGGCCCTCCAAGACAGATACGCAGTATTTT.

This clonotype was detected a few times. The chain is built from TRBV12-3 or TRBV12-4 and TRBJ2-1, with 12 bases lining up with TRBD2. This CDR3 region has 15 residues. J gave up 2 bases and V 6 bases, and 2 bases lay outside the gene matches. The CDR3 reads CASSTSGGPYNEQFF. The CDR3 DNA is TGTGCCAGCAGCACTAGCGGGGGGCCCTACAATGAGCAGTTCTTC.

V usage is TRBV6-6 and J usage is TRBJ1-2; D uncertain. The CDR3 loop spans 13 amino acids. Germline V gene data show CDR1 as MNHNY and CDR2 as SVGAGI (reference sequence). V lost 6 bases and J 0 bases, leaving 8 bases between the germline ends. The CDR3 here is CASRDRSNYGYTF. CDR3 DNA: TGTGCCAGCAGGGACCGATCTAACTATGGCTACACCTTC.

This clonotype has only a few counts. The V call is TRBV6-2 or TRBV6-3, the J call TRBJ2-7, with TRBD1 matching over 7 bases. With V trimmed by 6 bases and J by 3 bases, 5 bases remained unmatched. The CDR3 is 13 amino acids. CDR1 is MNHEY, CDR2 SVGEGT, per germline. CDR3 region: CASRPRQGYEQYF. CDR3 nucleotide sequence: TGTGCCAGCAGGCCACGACAGGGCTACGAGCAGTACTTC.

The V gene is TRBV20-1, the J gene TRBJ2-3; 10 bases match TRBD2. CDR1 and CDR2 from the germline V gene are DFQATT and SNEGSKA (reference sequence). There are 15 residues in the CDR3. J was trimmed by 5 bases and V by 0 bases; bases with no gene match: 5. Written as DNA, the CDR3 is TGCAGTGCTAGAGATAGAACTAGCGGGGAAGATACGCAGTATTTT. Encoded protein: CSARDRTSGEDTQYF.

The chain is built from TRBV4-3 and TRBJ2-7; 9 nucleotides align to TRBD1. V lost 10 bases to trimming and J lost 2 bases; unmatched junction nucleotides: 3. CDR1 and CDR2 (germline): LGHNA, YSLEER. This CDR3 spans 12 amino acids. The CDR3: CANGTGTYEQYF. CDR3 bases: TGCGCCAACGGGACAGGGACCTACGAGCAGTACTTC.

The chain employs TRBV20-1 and TRBJ1-5; D gene ambiguous. Germline CDR1 is DFQATT and CDR2 is SNEGSKA (reference sequence). The CDR3 is 16 residues long. Trimming took 5 bases from V and 3 from J, leaving 20 bases between them. The CDR3 reads CSARKNHLSPNQPQHF. Written as DNA, the CDR3 is TGCAGTGCTCGGAAGAACCACCTTTCGCCCAATCAGCCCCAGCATTTT.

In its sample, this clonotype was seen a few times. This chain uses TRBV4-3 with TRBJ2-2; 7 nucleotides line up with TRBD1. Unmatched junction bases numbered 6, after V lost 4 bases and J lost 4 bases. This CDR3 spans 15 amino acids. Germline values: CDR1 LGHNA, CDR2 YSLEER. Here the CDR3 reads CASSLDRVVTGELFF. The CDR3 bases are TGCGCCAGCAGCCTAGACAGGGTTGTCACCGGGGAGCTGTTTTTT.

Comments on this clonotype: The junction differs from germline at one of its ends, possibly a read error. The chain couples TRBV3-1 to TRBJ2-3, with D unclear. The CDR3 is made up of 14 amino acids. Germline lookup yields CDR1 LGHDT and CDR2 YNNKEL (reference sequence). The CDR3 region has the DNA TGCGCCAGCAGCCAAGATGGCGGCTACCCTACGCAGTATTTT. Residues: CASSQDGGYPTQYF.